Sequencing of this T cell receptor (beta chain) was carried out in a study of cytomegalovirus exposure and HLA in healthy donors. Study-level findings and limits: Generally TCR sequences proved uncommon, though certain public TCRs appeared in numerous donors. The classifier, whose performance was assessed in both the original and validation cohorts, reportedly diagnosed cytomegalovirus status with high specificity and sensitivity. Researchers counted over 150 TCR beta chains as cytomegalovirus-associated. In vitro, three CMV-associated chains proved specific for CMV antigens.

To note about this clone: Its antigen is as yet unknown.

The CDR3 is made up of 14 amino acids. The junction had 5 bases not matched to a gene; V was cut back by 2 bases and J by 5 bases. From germline, CDR1 is MNHEY and CDR2 SVGAGI. Method: immunoSEQ multiplex PCR; TCRdb's copy keeps in-frame clones and lacks some. The table records about 140,000 clones, 94% of them present only once. This rearrangement joins TRBV6-5 to TRBJ1-1, with 7 nucleotides matching TRBD1. Material for sequencing was PBMCs. This TCR came from a man aged 18 to 30 in good health and CMV-seropositive. This chain's CDR3 is CASSYQGGGTEAFF. The CDR3 nucleotides are TGTGCCAGCAGTTACCAGGGGGGCGGAACTGAAGCTTTCTTT.